This T cell receptor (beta chain) was sequenced for a study of blood T cell repertoires in COVID-19. Overall study context: The analysed material was cDNA or gDNA that came from T cells, B-cell-depleted T cells, or PBMCs.

V was pared by 5 bases and J by 3 bases, with 5 bases of the junction left unmatched. Germline V gives CDR1 MDHEN, CDR2 SYDVKM. There are 14 residues in the CDR3. Per the original data handling: Amplification with reference gene primers provided the estimates of nucleated cell counts. TCRdb's table, derived via immunoSEQ multiplex PCR, lists solely in-frame clones and lacks some. V, J and clone size are taken as reported in that table, and D and trimming were inferred from the DNA itself. Of about 60,000 clones listed, 88% are singletons. This clonotype was sampled from a man between 60 and 75 years old with acute or convalescent COVID-19. The sample taken for sequencing was peripheral blood. The chain employs TRBV28 and TRBJ2-7; 9 bases map to TRBD1. The CDR3 DNA reads as TGTGCCAGCAGTCAACCGGGACAGGGCTACGAGCAGTACTTC. Its translation is CASSQPGQGYEQYF.